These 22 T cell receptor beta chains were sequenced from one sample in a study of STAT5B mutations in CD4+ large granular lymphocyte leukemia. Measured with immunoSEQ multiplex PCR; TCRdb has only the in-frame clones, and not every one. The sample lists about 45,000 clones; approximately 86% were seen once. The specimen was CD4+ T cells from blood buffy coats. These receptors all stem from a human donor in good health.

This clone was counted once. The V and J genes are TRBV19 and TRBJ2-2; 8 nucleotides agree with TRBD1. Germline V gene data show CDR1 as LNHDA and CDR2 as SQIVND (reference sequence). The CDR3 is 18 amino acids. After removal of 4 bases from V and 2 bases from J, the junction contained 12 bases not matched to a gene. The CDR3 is CASSTAQLRGRNTGELFF. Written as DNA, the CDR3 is TGTGCCAGTAGTACTGCCCAACTCAGGGGGCGTAACACCGGGGAGCTGTTTTTT.

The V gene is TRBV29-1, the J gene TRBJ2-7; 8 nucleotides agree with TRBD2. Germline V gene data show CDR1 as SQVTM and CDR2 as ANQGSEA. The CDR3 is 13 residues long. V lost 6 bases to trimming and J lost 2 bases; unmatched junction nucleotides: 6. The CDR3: CSVAGTSPYEQYF. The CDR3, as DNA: TGCAGCGTGGCCGGGACTAGTCCCTACGAGCAGTACTTC.

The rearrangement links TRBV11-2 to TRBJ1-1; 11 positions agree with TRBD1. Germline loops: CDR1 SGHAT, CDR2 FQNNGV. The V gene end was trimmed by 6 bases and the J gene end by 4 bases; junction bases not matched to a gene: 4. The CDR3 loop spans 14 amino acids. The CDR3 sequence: CASSWTGGGTEAFF. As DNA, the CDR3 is TGTGCCAGCAGTTGGACAGGGGGCGGCACTGAAGCTTTCTTT.

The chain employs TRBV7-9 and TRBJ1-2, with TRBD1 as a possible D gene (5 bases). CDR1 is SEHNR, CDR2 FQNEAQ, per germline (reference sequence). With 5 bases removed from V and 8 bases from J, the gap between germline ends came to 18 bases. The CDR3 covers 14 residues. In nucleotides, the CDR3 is TGTGCCAGCAGCCTCCTCGGGACGATCGACGGCTACACCTTC. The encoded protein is CASSLLGTIDGYTF.

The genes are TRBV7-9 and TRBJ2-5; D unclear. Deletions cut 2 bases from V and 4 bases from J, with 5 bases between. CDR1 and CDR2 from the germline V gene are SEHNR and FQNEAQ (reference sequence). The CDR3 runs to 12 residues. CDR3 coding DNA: TGTGCCAGCAGCTTATCGGTAGAGACCCAGTACTTC. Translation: CASSLSVETQYF.

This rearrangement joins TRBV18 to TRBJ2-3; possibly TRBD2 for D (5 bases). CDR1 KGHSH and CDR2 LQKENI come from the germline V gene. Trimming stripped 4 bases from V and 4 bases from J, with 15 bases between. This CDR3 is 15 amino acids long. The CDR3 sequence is CASSLSAVSADTQYF. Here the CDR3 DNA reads TGTGCCAGCTCACTCTCGGCTGTTAGCGCAGATACGCAGTATTTT.

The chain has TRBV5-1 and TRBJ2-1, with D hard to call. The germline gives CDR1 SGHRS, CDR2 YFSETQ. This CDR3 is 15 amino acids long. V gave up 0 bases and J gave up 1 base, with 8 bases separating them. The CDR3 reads CASSLASGSYNEQFF. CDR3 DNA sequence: TGCGCCAGCAGCTTGGCATCTGGATCCTACAATGAGCAGTTCTTC.

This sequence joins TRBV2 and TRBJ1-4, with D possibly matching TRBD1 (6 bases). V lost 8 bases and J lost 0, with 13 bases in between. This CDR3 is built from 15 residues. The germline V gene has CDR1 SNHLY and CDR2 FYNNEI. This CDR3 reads CASQRQVATNEKLFF. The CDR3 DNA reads TGTGCCAGCCAACGACAGGTTGCAACTAATGAAAAACTGTTTTTT.

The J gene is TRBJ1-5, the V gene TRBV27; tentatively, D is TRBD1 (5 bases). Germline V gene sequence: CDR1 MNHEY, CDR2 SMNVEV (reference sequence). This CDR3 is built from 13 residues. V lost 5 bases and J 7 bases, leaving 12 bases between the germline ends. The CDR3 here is CASSARVGQPQHF. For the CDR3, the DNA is TGTGCCAGCAGTGCCAGGGTGGGCCAGCCCCAGCATTTT.

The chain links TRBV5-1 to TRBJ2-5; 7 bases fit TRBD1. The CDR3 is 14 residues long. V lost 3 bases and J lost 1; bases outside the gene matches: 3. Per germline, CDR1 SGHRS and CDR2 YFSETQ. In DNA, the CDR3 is TGCGCCAGCAGCTCAGGGGGTTCCCAAGAGACCCAGTACTTC. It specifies CASSSGGSQETQYF.

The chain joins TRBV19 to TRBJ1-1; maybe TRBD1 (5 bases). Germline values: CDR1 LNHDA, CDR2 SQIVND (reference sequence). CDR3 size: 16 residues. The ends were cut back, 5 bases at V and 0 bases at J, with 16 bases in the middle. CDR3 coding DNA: TGTGCCAGTAGTTCTGGTATGGGACGGATGAACACTGAAGCTTTCTTT. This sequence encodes CASSSGMGRMNTEAFF.

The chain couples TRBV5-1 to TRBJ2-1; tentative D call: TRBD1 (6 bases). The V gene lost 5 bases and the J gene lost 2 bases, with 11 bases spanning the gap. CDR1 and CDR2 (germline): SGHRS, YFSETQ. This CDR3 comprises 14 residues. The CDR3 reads CASRQQGPYNEQFF. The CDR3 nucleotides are TGCGCCAGCAGGCAGCAGGGGCCCTACAATGAGCAGTTCTTC.

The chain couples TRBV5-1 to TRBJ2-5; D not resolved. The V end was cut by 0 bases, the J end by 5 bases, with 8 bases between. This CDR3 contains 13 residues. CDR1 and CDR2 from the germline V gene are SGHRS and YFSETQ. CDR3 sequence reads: CASSLEGRETQYF. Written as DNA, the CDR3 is TGCGCCAGCAGCTTGGAAGGGCGGGAGACCCAGTACTTC.

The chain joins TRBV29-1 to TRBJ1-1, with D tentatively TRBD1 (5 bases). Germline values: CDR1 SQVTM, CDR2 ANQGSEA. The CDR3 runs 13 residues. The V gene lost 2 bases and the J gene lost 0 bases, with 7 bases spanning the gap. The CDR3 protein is CSVETGMNTEAFF. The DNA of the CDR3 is TGCAGCGTTGAAACAGGCATGAACACTGAAGCTTTCTTT. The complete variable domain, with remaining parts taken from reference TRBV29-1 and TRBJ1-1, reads SAVISQKPSRDICQRGTSLTIQCQVDSQVTMMFWYRQQPGQSLTLIATANQGSEATYESGFVIDKFPISRPNLTFSTLTVSNMSPEDSSIYLCSVETGMNTEAFFGQGTRLTVV.

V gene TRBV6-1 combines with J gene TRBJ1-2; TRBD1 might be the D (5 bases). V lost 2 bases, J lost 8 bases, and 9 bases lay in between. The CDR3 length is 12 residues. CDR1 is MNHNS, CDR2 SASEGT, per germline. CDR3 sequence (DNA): TGTGCCAGCAGTGAACTTAGGGGCGGCTACACCTTC. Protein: CASSELRGGYTF.

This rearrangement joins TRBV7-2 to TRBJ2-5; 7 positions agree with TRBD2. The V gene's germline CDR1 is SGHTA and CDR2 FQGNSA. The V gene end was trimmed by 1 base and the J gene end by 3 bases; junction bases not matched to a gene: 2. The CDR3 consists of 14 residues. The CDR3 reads CASSLGLAKETQYF. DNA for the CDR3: TGTGCCAGCAGCTTAGGACTAGCAAAAGAGACCCAGTACTTC.

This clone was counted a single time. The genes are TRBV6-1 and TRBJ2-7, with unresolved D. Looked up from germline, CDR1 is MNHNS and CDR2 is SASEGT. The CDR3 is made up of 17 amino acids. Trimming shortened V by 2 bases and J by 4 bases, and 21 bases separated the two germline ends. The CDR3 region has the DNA TGTGCCAGCAGTGAACTCGCTCCTGGAAGGGATCGGTACGAGCAGTACTTC. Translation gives CASSELAPGRDRYEQYF.

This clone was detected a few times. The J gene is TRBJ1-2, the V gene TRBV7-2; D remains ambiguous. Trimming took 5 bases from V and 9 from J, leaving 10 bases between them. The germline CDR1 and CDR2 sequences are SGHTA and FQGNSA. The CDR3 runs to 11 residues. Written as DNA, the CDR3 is TGTGCCAGCAGCCCCACCATTAGCTACACCTTC. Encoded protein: CASSPTISYTF.

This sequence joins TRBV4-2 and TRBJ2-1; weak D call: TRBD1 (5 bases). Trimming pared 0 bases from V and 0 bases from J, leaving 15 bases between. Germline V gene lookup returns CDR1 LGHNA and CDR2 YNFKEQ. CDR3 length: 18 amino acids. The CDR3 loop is CASSQDLTAPSSYNEQFF. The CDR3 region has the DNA TGTGCCAGCAGCCAAGATTTGACAGCTCCCTCCTCCTACAATGAGCAGTTCTTC.

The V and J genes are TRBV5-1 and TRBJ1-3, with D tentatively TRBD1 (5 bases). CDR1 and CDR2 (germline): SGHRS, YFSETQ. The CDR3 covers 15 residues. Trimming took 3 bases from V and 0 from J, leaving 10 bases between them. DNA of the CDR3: TGCGCCAGCAGCTCCGGGGCCAGCTCTGGAAACACCATATATTTT. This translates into CASSSGASSGNTIYF.

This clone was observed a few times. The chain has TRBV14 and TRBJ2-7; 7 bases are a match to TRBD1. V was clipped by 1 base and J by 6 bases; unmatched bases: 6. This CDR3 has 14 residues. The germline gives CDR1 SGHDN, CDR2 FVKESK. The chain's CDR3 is CASSQGTTGFEQYF. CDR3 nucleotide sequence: TGTGCCAGCAGCCAAGGCACGACAGGGTTCGAGCAGTACTTC.

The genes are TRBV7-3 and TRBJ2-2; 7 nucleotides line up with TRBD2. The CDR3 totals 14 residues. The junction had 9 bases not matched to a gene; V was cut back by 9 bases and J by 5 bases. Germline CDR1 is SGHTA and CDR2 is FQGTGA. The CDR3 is CASGASGITGELFF. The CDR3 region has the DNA TGTGCCAGTGGGGCAAGCGGGATTACCGGGGAGCTGTTTTTT. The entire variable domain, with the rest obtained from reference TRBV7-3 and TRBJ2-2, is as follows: GAGVSQTPSNKVTEKGKYVELRCDPISGHTALYWYRQSLGQGPEFLIYFQGTGAADDSGLPNDRFFAVRPEGSVSTLKIQRTERGDSAVYLCASGASGITGELFFGEGSRLTVL.